The 11 T cell receptor beta chains below all came from one sample that was sequenced in a study of T-cell reconstitution after alpha-beta-depleted transplantation in children. Using unique molecular identifiers, the investigators prepared the TCRbeta library. TCRdb used MiXCR to reprocess the PCR reads, holding one entry per CDR3 protein. The repertoire consists of roughly 350,000 distinct CDR3 sequences, with under 20% occurring once and the leading ten covering approximately 44%. The source was PBMCs, mostly from graft donor cells, collected 360 days after TCRalphabeta/CD19-depleted stem cell transplant. The receptors here all came from a male patient aged 2 to 9 who had a stem cell transplant for acute lymphoblastic leukemia, so the T cells may come from the graft donor.

The chain has TRBV6-5 and TRBJ1-5; D is ambiguous. Germline V gene sequence: CDR1 MNHEY, CDR2 SVGAGI. With 7 bases removed from V and 2 bases from J, the gap between germline ends came to 24 bases. The CDR3 loop spans 18 amino acids. CDR3 in amino acids: CASNLSAFRLGGNQPQHF. The DNA of the CDR3 is TGTGCCAGCAACCTCTCCGCCTTCAGGCTAGGCGGCAATCAGCCCCAGCATTTT.

The chain employs TRBV5-6 and TRBJ2-6; 9 nucleotides align to TRBD2. CDR3 length: 17 residues. J was trimmed by 4 bases and V by 2 bases; bases with no gene match: 7. Germline CDR1 reads SGHDT; CDR2 reads YYEEEE. In DNA form, the CDR3 reads TGTGCCAGCAGCTTACCCCTAGCGGGGACCGGGGCCAACGTCCTGACTTTC. It specifies CASSLPLAGTGANVLTF.

This clonotype was counted between two and nine times. The CDR3 is CASSWPGLAGVEQYF. DNA for the CDR3: TGCGCCAGCAGCTGGCCGGGACTAGCGGGAGTCGAGCAGTACTTC. The rearrangement links TRBV5-1 to TRBJ2-7, with TRBD2 matching over 14 bases. The CDR3 spans 15 residues. With 3 bases clipped from V and 6 bases from J, the junction kept 5 bases outside the gene matches. CDR1 is SGHRS, CDR2 YFSETQ, per germline.

The chain is built from TRBV5-5 and TRBJ2-5, with 7 bases that match TRBD1. V trimming: 0 bases; J trimming: 2 bases; junction bases outside the gene matches: 7. There are 16 residues in the CDR3. Looked up from germline, CDR1 is SGHKS and CDR2 is YYEKEE (reference sequence). The CDR3 here is CASSLGLGTAQETQYF. The CDR3, as DNA: TGTGCCAGCAGCTTGGGCCTAGGGACAGCGCAAGAGACCCAGTACTTC. Variable domain in full (rest from reference TRBV5-5 and TRBJ2-5): DAGVTQSPTHLIKTRGQQVTLRCSPISGHKSVSWYQQVLGQGPQFIFQYYEKEERGRGNFPDRFSARQFPNYSSELNVNALLLGDSALYLCASSLGLGTAQETQYFGPGTRLLVL.

This clonotype was seen only a few times. This chain links TRBV12-3 or TRBV12-4 with TRBJ2-3, with 10 bases lining up with TRBD1. V lost 5 bases and J lost 3; bases outside the gene matches: 5. CDR3 length equals 15 residues. The CDR3 DNA reads as TGTGCCAGCAGTCGACAGGGGGCCAGGACAGATACGCAGTATTTT. Protein product: CASSRQGARTDTQYF.

This clonotype showed up just a few times. The V call is TRBV6-6, the J call TRBJ2-3; the D is unclear. The CDR3 spans 13 residues. Trimming removed 5 bases from V and 2 bases from J, with 8 bases in between. CDR1 MNHNY and CDR2 SVGAGI come from the germline V gene (reference sequence). CDR3 in amino acids: CASSASLTDTQYF. CDR3 coding DNA: TGTGCCAGCAGTGCGTCTCTCACAGATACGCAGTATTTT.

The chain links TRBV7-2 to TRBJ1-1; D may be TRBD1 (6 bases). Trimming pared 4 bases from V and 0 bases from J, leaving 15 bases between. Germline CDR1 SGHTA, CDR2 FQGNSA. The CDR3 length is 16 residues. The DNA for the CDR3 is TGTGCCAGCAGCTCGTTAACAGGGAGGATGAACACTGAAGCTTTCTTT. Protein: CASSSLTGRMNTEAFF.

The chain is built from TRBV10-3 and TRBJ2-1, with TRBD2 matching 11 bases. CDR1 ENHRY and CDR2 SYGVKD come from the germline V gene. V lost 8 bases, J lost 1 base, and 10 bases stayed unmatched. The CDR3 has 17 amino acids. CDR3 bases: TGTGCCATCGTCCTAACTAGCGGGAGATTATCCTACAATGAGCAGTTCTTC. Amino acids: CAIVLTSGRLSYNEQFF.

This clonotype was detected many times. CDR3 nucleotide sequence: TGCAGCGTTACGGACAGGAGGGACGAGCAGTACTTC. Residues: CSVTDRRDEQYF. V usage is TRBV29-1 and J usage is TRBJ2-7, with D perhaps matching TRBD1 (7 bases). V dropped 5 bases and J dropped 5 bases, with 13 bases sitting between them. In germline, CDR1 is SQVTM, CDR2 ANQGSEA. The CDR3 is made up of 12 amino acids.

This clonotype was seen only a few times. The V and J genes are TRBV9 and TRBJ1-2, with 7 nucleotides matching TRBD1. Germline assignment: CDR1 SGDLS and CDR2 YYNGEE. The CDR3 sequence is 16 residues long. V trimming: 4 bases; J trimming: 4 bases; junction bases outside the gene matches: 13. The CDR3 DNA is TGTGCCAGCAGCCCCGCCGGGACAGACTTTGCCTATGGCTACACCTTC. This encodes CASSPAGTDFAYGYTF.

This clonotype was counted only a few times. The CDR3 protein is CASLNPGQSYGYTF. The DNA for the CDR3 is TGTGCCAGTCTCAATCCGGGCCAAAGCTATGGCTACACCTTC. V usage is TRBV6-1 and J usage is TRBJ1-2; D is undetermined. Trimming left V 9 bases short and J 4 bases short, with 18 bases between. The CDR3 extends over 14 amino acids. Germline values: CDR1 MNHNS, CDR2 SASEGT.